This TCR beta chain was recorded in a study of vaccination effects on CD4 cells after COVID-19 (dated by TCRdb to 2022 to 2024). Notes on the research overall: In the ViraFEST assay, PBMC were stimulated with viral peptide pools, and antigen-specific CD4+ T cell clonotypes were then identified by expansion using TCR sequencing. Post-vaccine samples across the study were collected a median of 72 days after the second dose, with a range of 14 to 241. Under 2.5 million PBMC per well were cultured with approximately 10 ug/ml peptides in IMDM containing approximately 4.5% human AB serum, 10 IU/ml IL-2 and gentamicin. SARS-CoV-2 spike-specific CD4+ TCR repertoires from before and after mRNA vaccination were compared in COVID-19 convalescent patients and in infection-naive vaccine recipients. The full study included fewer than eleven COVID-19 convalescent patients and several SARS-CoV-2-naive healthy vaccine recipients. Cultures from other donors in the study were sequenced with the Oncomine TCR Beta short-read assay on an Illumina iSeq 100. General study outcomes and caveats: Limitations of the study were the small number of convalescent patients and the absence of early post-infection timepoints. Among healthy vaccine recipients, nearly all vaccine-induced clones were SARS-CoV-2 mono-reactive, and only 1 of 255 was cross-reactive with common cold coronaviruses. Marked clonal contraction was observed in both infection-induced and vaccine-induced clones at late post-vaccination timepoints, consistent with waning T cell responses.

The library relied on the immunoSEQ multiplex PCR assay. TCR beta CDR3 sequencing was performed on DNA from the cultured, isolated CD4+ T cells. In the original analysis: Non-productive TCR sequences were removed, reads were trimmed to the CDR3 region, and CDR3s of at least 7 amino acids were retained. The MANAFEST web app was used to identify antigen-specific clonotypes by comparing expansion in peptide wells with expansion in reference cultures. Positive clones required FDR<0.05 expansion versus reference and all other wells, odds ratio above 5, and frequency above 0.1% in two replicate wells. Cross-reactive clonotypes were defined as significantly expanded in SARS-CoV-2 spike wells and in at least one common cold coronavirus spike condition. CDR3 similarity was assessed by Levenshtein distance with the stringdist R package, and unrooted trees were built with ape in R 3.6.1. TCRdb carries this immuneACCESS record with in-frame sequences only. Its versions omit some clonotypes, under half of them owing to an unresolved V gene in the studies checked, with the rest unexplained. V, J and clone size derive from that table, while D and trimming were established from the DNA sequence. The sample data list around 49,000 clones, and approximately 72% of these were observed just once. The top ten clones comprise over 8.5% of the sample.

After around 11 days of culture, CD4+ T cells were isolated with the EasySep CD4+ T cell isolation kit. Two doses of either the BNT162b2 or the mRNA-1273 mRNA SARS-CoV-2 vaccine were administered to participants. Healthy vaccine recipients had no prior SARS-CoV-2 infection, confirmed by negative nucleocapsid antibodies before and after vaccination. On days 3 and 7, half of the culture medium was replaced with fresh IL-2-containing medium. Unless otherwise noted, each peptide stimulation condition was cultured in triplicate wells. Using Ficoll-Paque Plus gradient centrifugation, PBMC were separated from whole blood and then either used fresh or cryopreserved at -140C. The QIAamp micro DNA kit was used to extract genomic DNA from the cultured CD4+ T cells. Cut back by 0 bases and 6 bases, the V and J ends lie 9 bases apart. CDR1 and CDR2 are read off the germline V gene (reference sequence) as MNHNY and SVGAGI. From its cysteine to its phenylalanine, the CDR3 spans 14 amino acids. This entry keeps only the CDR3 DNA: 42 bases, framed from base 1.

A word on this clone: This receptor's antigen is unknown. No per-base quality is available; no much larger clone lies one base away.

The chain is assembled from TRBV6-6 and TRBJ2-1, with no D gene named confidently. This TCR derives from a human donor who received a COVID-19 vaccine. The source material was CD4+ T cells from PBMCs cultured without peptide, sampled after COVID-19 vaccination. The DNA sequence is TGTGCCAGCAGTTACTCGACCGCGACCAATGAGCAGTTCTTC. The encoded protein is CASSYSTATNEQFF.